The 22 T cell receptor beta chains below all came from one sample that was sequenced in a study of blood T cell repertoires in COVID-19. Libraries were prepared by immunoSEQ multiplex PCR; TCRdb keeps only in-frame clonotypes and omits some of them. The table records under 250,000 clones, approximately 88% of them present only once. The specimen was peripheral blood. All receptors come from a woman in her 30s with COVID-19, enrolled during active disease.

V and J are TRBV3-1 (or the pseudogene TRBV3-2) and TRBJ1-1; D gene unclear. CDR1 is LGHDT and CDR2 is YNNKEL in the germline V gene (reference sequence). Trimming removed 2 bases from V and 6 bases from J, with 13 bases in between. The CDR3 covers 14 residues. The CDR3 bases are TGTGCCAGCAGCCAATATGGTCAACGGGCTGAAGCTTTCTTT. Protein product: CASSQYGQRAEAFF.

Only one count was recorded for this clone. The chain employs TRBV2 and TRBJ2-7; 15 bases map to TRBD2. Per germline, CDR1 SNHLY and CDR2 FYNNEI. J lost 1 base, V lost 5 bases, and 12 bases had no gene match. The CDR3 loop spans 19 amino acids. CDR3 nucleotides: TGTGCCAGCAGTCACCAGAGGACTAGCGGGAGGGTGGGGTCCTACGAGCAGTACGTC. Protein product: CASSHQRTSGRVGSYEQYV.

CDR3 bases: TGTGCCAGCAGCGTAACAGGGAACTATGGCTACACCTTC. This translates into CASSVTGNYGYTF. The gene calls are TRBV6-2 or TRBV6-3 and TRBJ1-2, with D tentatively TRBD1 (6 bases). V was cut by 6 bases and J by 2 bases, with 10 bases left in between. This CDR3 comprises 13 residues. Germline V lookup: CDR1 MNHEY, CDR2 SVGEGT.

The chain has TRBV18 and TRBJ1-2; 9 bases map to TRBD1. CDR1 is KGHSH and CDR2 is LQKENI in the germline V gene. Trimming at V came to 3 bases and at J to 7 bases, leaving 9 bases not matched to a gene. This CDR3 is 15 amino acids long. The CDR3 protein is CASSPTGGEGIGYTF. CDR3 sequence (DNA): TGTGCCAGCTCACCCACAGGGGGCGAAGGAATTGGCTACACCTTC.

CDR3: CASLERRQPQHF. CDR3 nucleotides: TGTGCCAGCCTTGAGCGACGTCAGCCCCAGCATTTT. V is TRBV6-4 and J is TRBJ1-5; D gene uncertain. V was pared by 8 bases and J by 6 bases, with 11 bases between. The germline CDR1 and CDR2 sequences are MRHNA and SNTAGT. There are 12 residues in the CDR3.

This chain connects TRBV14 to TRBJ2-3, with D perhaps TRBD2 (6 bases). V lost 2 bases and J 2 bases, leaving 14 bases between the germline ends. The CDR3 is 16 residues long. Germline CDR1 reads SGHDN; CDR2 reads FVKESK. This chain's CDR3 is CASSQRGTSSTDTQYF. CDR3 coding DNA: TGTGCCAGCAGCCAACGGGGCACTAGCTCCACAGATACGCAGTATTTT.

The CDR3 DNA reads TGTGCCAGCAGCCCGGGACAGAGAGTCAATGAGCAGTTCTTC. Encoded protein: CASSPGQRVNEQFF. J is TRBJ2-1 and V is TRBV7-2; 7 nucleotides match TRBD1. The V and J ends lost 5 bases and 6 bases, in that order; junction bases with no gene match: 7. Germline V gene lookup returns CDR1 SGHTA and CDR2 FQGNSA. The CDR3 loop spans 14 amino acids.

CDR3 bases: TGTGCTAGTGGTTCCAGGACAGGGAGAGATGAAAAACTGTTTTTT. As protein: CASGSRTGRDEKLFF. V usage is TRBV12-5 and J usage is TRBJ1-4; 8 bases map to TRBD1. With 4 bases clipped from V and 6 bases from J, the junction kept 7 bases outside the gene matches. The CDR3 contains 15 residues. Germline CDR1 and CDR2: LGHNT and FRNRAP. Based on the CDR3 plus reference TRBV12-5 and TRBJ1-4, the full variable domain is DARVTQTPRHKVTEMGQEVTMRCQPILGHNTVFWYRQTMMQGLELLAYFRNRAPLDDSGMPKDRFSAEMPDATLATLKIQPSEPRDSAVYFCASGSRTGRDEKLFFGSGTQLSVL.

The chain joins TRBV14 to TRBJ2-7; D perhaps matches TRBD1 (5 bases). V was cut by 1 base and J by 3 bases, with 10 bases left in between. Germline CDR1 reads SGHDN; CDR2 reads FVKESK. This CDR3 region has 14 residues. DNA of the CDR3: TGTGCCAGCAGCCAAGGGGCGCAGGGCTACGAGCAGTACTTC. Translating gives CASSQGAQGYEQYF.

The chain uses TRBV4-3 and TRBJ2-5; D perhaps matches TRBD1 (6 bases). This CDR3 is built from 15 residues. V was clipped by 4 bases and J by 2 bases, with 14 bases between them. The germline gives CDR1 LGHNA, CDR2 YSLEER. The CDR3 spells CASSLSGQPQETQYF. CDR3 in DNA: TGCGCCAGCAGCCTCTCCGGACAGCCTCAAGAGACCCAGTACTTC.

The genes are TRBV5-1 and TRBJ1-1; possibly TRBD1 for D (6 bases). This CDR3 is 14 amino acids long. Trimming removed 0 bases at V and 7 bases at J, with 13 bases between. Germline CDR1 SGHRS, CDR2 YFSETQ. In nucleotides, the CDR3 is TGCGCCAGCAGCTTGGAGACAGGCCATGATGAAGCTTTCTTT. As protein: CASSLETGHDEAFF.

The rearrangement joins TRBV6-4 to TRBJ2-3; 8 positions agree with TRBD1. The CDR3 runs 14 residues. Germline CDR1 and CDR2: MRHNA and SNTAGT. V trimming: 6 bases; J trimming: 4 bases; junction bases outside the gene matches: 6. CDR3 sequence: CASRRTGTADTQYF. The CDR3 bases are TGTGCCAGCAGAAGGACAGGGACAGCAGATACGCAGTATTTT.

In this sample, this clone turned up once. V is TRBV28 and J is TRBJ1-5; TRBD1 is a possible D gene (6 bases). The CDR3 has 14 residues. The ends were cut back, 5 bases at V and 7 bases at J, with 15 bases in the middle. Germline CDR1 MDHEN, CDR2 SYDVKM. The DNA for the CDR3 is TGTGCCAGCAGTAGATCCAGGGGATCCCAGCCCCAGCATTTT. This translates into CASSRSRGSQPQHF.

The chain recombines TRBV2 with TRBJ2-6; 8 bases map to TRBD1. This CDR3 comprises 17 residues. CDR1 and CDR2 from the germline V gene are SNHLY and FYNNEI. Trimming took 6 bases from V and 2 from J; bases not matched to a gene: 9. CDR3 coding DNA: TGTGCCAGCAGGGCGGGGACAGGAGGAACTGGGGCCAACGTCCTGACTTTC. Its translation: CASRAGTGGTGANVLTF.

V usage is TRBV24-1 and J usage is TRBJ2-1, with no clear D. Trimming took off 9 bases at V and 6 bases at J, with 17 bases between the two ends. CDR3 length: 14 amino acids. Germline assignment: CDR1 KGHDR and CDR2 SFDVKD. The CDR3 reads CATEVSQPPNEQFF. The CDR3 nucleotides read TGTGCCACCGAGGTCTCTCAGCCTCCCAATGAGCAGTTCTTC.

The chain carries TRBV10-3 and TRBJ2-3; D is perhaps TRBD2 (6 bases). CDR1 is ENHRY and CDR2 is SYGVKD in the germline V gene. Trimming took off 11 bases at V and 5 bases at J, with 14 bases between the two ends. The CDR3 runs to 12 residues. Here the CDR3 DNA reads TGTGCCTCCGGGGGTAGCGGAGATACGCAGTATTTT. This sequence encodes CASGGSGDTQYF.

V is TRBV19 and J is TRBJ1-1; 10 bases agree with TRBD1. V shed 1 base, J shed 4 bases, and the junction held 6 bases outside the gene matches. The CDR3 length is 16 residues. Per the germline V gene, CDR1 is LNHDA and CDR2 is SQIVND (reference sequence). The CDR3 reads CASSIVSGTGATEAFF. CDR3 bases: TGTGCCAGTAGTATAGTTTCCGGGACAGGGGCCACTGAAGCTTTCTTT.

The chain combines TRBV11-2 with TRBJ1-4; maybe TRBD1 (5 bases). This CDR3 is built from 14 residues. The V end was cut by 3 bases, the J end by 8 bases, with 13 bases between. The germline gives CDR1 SGHAT, CDR2 FQNNGV. In DNA form, the CDR3 reads TGTGCCAGCAGCTTTGCAGGGTCTCAGGAAAAACTGTTTTTT. Translation: CASSFAGSQEKLFF. Variable domain in full (rest from reference TRBV11-2 and TRBJ1-4): EAGVAQSPRYKIIEKRQSVAFWCNPISGHATLYWYQQILGQGPKLLIQFQNNGVVDDSQLPKDRFSAERLKGVDSTLKIQPAKLEDSAVYLCASSFAGSQEKLFFGSGTQLSVL.

The V gene is TRBV5-1, the J gene TRBJ2-1; maybe TRBD1 (5 bases). Germline lookup yields CDR1 SGHRS and CDR2 YFSETQ. The CDR3 totals 13 residues. V dropped 7 bases and J dropped 5 bases, with 13 bases sitting between them. CDR3 amino acids: CASGESRDNEQFF. The CDR3 DNA reads TGCGCCAGCGGAGAGAGCAGGGACAATGAGCAGTTCTTC.

This chain uses TRBV5-1 with TRBJ1-1, with D unresolved. The germline CDR1 and CDR2 sequences are SGHRS and YFSETQ. CDR3 size: 15 residues. Deletions cut 0 bases from V and 0 bases from J, with 9 bases between. This chain's CDR3 is CASSLDAGMNTEAFF. The CDR3 bases are TGCGCCAGCAGCTTGGATGCCGGGATGAACACTGAAGCTTTCTTT.

This chain links TRBV19 with TRBJ2-7; D is undetermined. Germline CDR1 is LNHDA and CDR2 is SQIVND (reference sequence). The CDR3 is 13 amino acids. V lost 6 bases to trimming and J lost 0 bases, with 9 bases between them. CDR3 region: CASRDTVSYEQYV. DNA for the CDR3: TGTGCCAGTAGGGATACAGTCTCCTACGAGCAGTACGTC.

The J gene is TRBJ1-5, the V gene TRBV5-1; 10 nucleotides line up with TRBD1. This CDR3 contains 16 residues. J was trimmed by 5 bases and V by 0 bases; bases with no gene match: 5. Germline lookup yields CDR1 SGHRS and CDR2 YFSETQ. This CDR3 is CASSLGSGTGDQPQHF. The CDR3 nucleotides read TGCGCCAGCAGCTTGGGTTCCGGGACAGGGGATCAGCCCCAGCATTTT.